This T cell receptor beta chain stems from a study of T cells expressing NK-cell markers. Study context: Repertoires of TCR beta were obtained from T cells sorted as CD3+CD56+NKG2C+, CD3+CD56+NKG2C- and CD3+CD56-NKG2C+.

TCRdb reprocessed the 5' RACE reads; each CDR3 protein has one entry and no DNA is given. This sample contains more than 400,000 distinct CDR3 sequences. Germline CDR1 reads SGHAT; CDR2 reads FQDESV (reference sequence). The CDR3 contains 13 residues. The receptor was derived from a woman between 18 and 75 years old in good health. The V gene is TRBV11-1, the J gene TRBJ2-1; TCRdb picks TRBD1, but there is no DNA to check that call. Sequenced material: blood T cells: a sorted CD56 or NKG2C T cell subset, CD4+ or CD8+ T cells, or bulk PBMC T cells (not recorded which). The CDR3 reads CASAGTGVAEQFF.